This T cell receptor beta chain was documented in a study of T-cell memory formation after mild COVID-19. CDR3 size: 14 residues. The V end was cut by 3 bases, the J end by 2 bases, with 9 bases between. Germline V gene sequence: CDR1 SGHAT, CDR2 FQNNGV. TCRdb processed the 5' RACE reads anew with MiXCR; each CDR3 protein has one entry. This table has roughly 250,000 distinct CDR3 sequences, roughly 17% appearing once. The table lists this clonotype with a few counts. V and J are TRBV11-2 and TRBJ2-3, with D hard to call. Sequencing was performed on PBMCs or a T cell subset sorted from them (not recorded which). The clonotype was recovered from a young man who had mild COVID-19 (a few samples of this study predate the infection). Cell type and time point are not known. The CDR3 region is CASSLGSPTDTQYF. The CDR3 bases are TGTGCCAGCAGCTTGGGGTCACCCACAGATACGCAGTATTTT.